One and the same sample provided the 22 T cell receptor beta chains below, sequenced in a study of T cells in Graves' hyperthyroidism and ophthalmopathy. Researchers took RNA transcripts and amplified the TCR beta CDR3 regions from them. The HTBI primer set served for first-round RT-PCR of the TCR CDR3. MiXCR was run by TCRdb on the multiplex PCR reads, yielding one entry per CDR3 protein. The sample has around 300,000 distinct CDR3 sequences; about an eighth are singletons. The sequenced sample was blood. The receptors come from a woman aged 25 to 45 with Graves' hyperthyroidism that later progressed to Graves' ophthalmopathy.

The J gene is TRBJ2-7, the V gene TRBV5-4, with 7 bases fitting TRBD2. Germline CDR1 is SGHNT and CDR2 is YYREEE (reference sequence). V was pared by 3 bases and J by 2 bases, with 11 bases of the junction left unmatched. The CDR3 is 16 amino acids. The CDR3 loop is CASSSLLAPSPYEQYF. CDR3 DNA: TGTGCCAGCAGCTCTCTACTAGCGCCTTCGCCCTACGAGCAGTACTTC.

This CDR3 reads CASSPPGLKSYEQYF. The CDR3, as DNA: TGTGCCAGCTCACCTCCGGGACTAAAGTCCTACGAGCAGTACTTC. This chain uses TRBV18 with TRBJ2-7, with TRBD2 identical over 7 bases. In germline, CDR1 is KGHSH, CDR2 LQKENI. The CDR3 totals 15 residues. The J segment lost 1 base and the V segment lost 3 bases, leaving 6 bases of the junction unmatched.

This clonotype has a count of ten or more. This sequence joins TRBV4-2 and TRBJ2-1, with 8 bases fitting TRBD2. V lost 4 bases to trimming and J lost 9 bases; unmatched junction nucleotides: 11. This CDR3 has 15 amino acids. The germline CDR1 and CDR2 sequences are LGHNA and YNFKEQ. CDR3: CASSPQAGVPAEQFF. CDR3 nucleotides: TGTGCCAGCAGCCCACAAGCGGGAGTCCCCGCTGAGCAGTTCTTC.

This clonotype was picked up a small number of times. The chain links TRBV25-1 to TRBJ1-1; TRBD1 is a possible D gene (6 bases). The length of the CDR3 is 12 residues. CDR1 MGHDK and CDR2 SYGVNS come from the germline V gene. Trimming removed 6 bases at V and 8 bases at J, with 13 bases between. The CDR3 region has the DNA TGTGCCAGCAGAGGGGGTCTTAAGGAAGCTTTCTTT. This sequence encodes CASRGGLKEAFF.

This clonotype has ten or more counts. The V and J genes are TRBV27 and TRBJ2-1, with D maybe TRBD2 (6 bases). Trimming cost V 6 bases and J 9 bases, with 12 bases left between them. The germline CDR1 and CDR2 sequences are MNHEY and SMNVEV (reference sequence). The CDR3 consists of 12 residues. In DNA, the CDR3 is TGTGCCAGCAGCTCGTGGGGAGGTGAGCAGTTCTTC. This sequence encodes CASSSWGGEQFF.

This clonotype came up a few times. The chain is built from TRBV6-8 and TRBJ2-3, with 8 positions matching TRBD1. V lost 5 bases to trimming and J lost 2 bases; unmatched junction nucleotides: 12. The CDR3 runs 17 residues. Germline values: CDR1 MNHGY, CDR2 SAAAGT. The CDR3 here is CASSHDRGRTNTDTQYF. The CDR3 DNA sequence: TGTGCCAGCAGTCACGACAGGGGAAGGACTAACACAGATACGCAGTATTTT.

This clonotype was recorded many times. The rearrangement uses TRBV27 and TRBJ2-7, with a tentative D call TRBD1 (6 bases). V lost 0 bases, J lost 5 bases, and 11 bases lay in between. From germline, CDR1 is MNHEY and CDR2 SMNVEV (reference sequence). The CDR3 is 14 amino acids. CDR3 residues: CASSLSGQGHEQYF. CDR3 coding DNA: TGTGCCAGCAGTTTATCAGGTCAGGGGCACGAGCAGTACTTC.

This clonotype was counted many times. The chain has TRBV27 and TRBJ2-6, with D unclear. Germline loops: CDR1 MNHEY, CDR2 SMNVEV (reference sequence). The CDR3 has 16 residues. The V and J ends lost 4 bases and 1 base respectively, with 11 bases between them. For the CDR3, the DNA is TGTGCCAGCAGTTCGATAGAGTTGTCTGGGGCCAACGTCCTGACTTTC. This encodes CASSSIELSGANVLTF. The variable domain in full, completed from reference TRBV27 and TRBJ2-6, reads EAQVTQNPRYLITVTGKKLTVTCSQNMNHEYMSWYRQDPGLGLRQIYYSMNVEVTDKGDVPEGYKVSRKEKRNFPLILESPSPNQTSLYFCASSSIELSGANVLTFGAGSRLTVL.

This clonotype was seen repeatedly, ten times or more. The chain employs TRBV27 and TRBJ2-7; D may be TRBD1 (5 bases). CDR1 and CDR2 from the germline V gene are MNHEY and SMNVEV (reference sequence). Trimming removed 3 bases from V and 5 bases from J, with 17 bases in between. CDR3 length equals 15 residues. The CDR3 is CASSFDRTRVDEQYF. The CDR3 coding sequence is TGTGCCAGCAGTTTTGACAGAACAAGGGTTGACGAGCAGTACTTC.

This clonotype has at least ten counts. The rearrangement uses TRBV28 and TRBJ2-5, with TRBD2 matching over 14 bases. V dropped 6 bases and J dropped 4; count of bases not matched to a gene: 10. CDR3 length: 17 amino acids. The germline gives CDR1 MDHEN, CDR2 SYDVKM. CDR3 amino acids: CASSIGTSGSFGETQYF. DNA for the CDR3: TGTGCCAGCAGCATAGGGACTAGCGGGAGTTTTGGAGAGACCCAGTACTTC.

This clonotype was detected ten times or more. This rearrangement joins TRBV2 to TRBJ1-1; D uncertain. Germline V gene data show CDR1 as SNHLY and CDR2 as FYNNEI. The CDR3 extends over 12 amino acids. V lost 2 bases to trimming and J lost 7 bases, with 8 bases between them. CDR3 residues: CASSEWVFEAFF. CDR3 nucleotides: TGTGCCAGCAGTGAATGGGTGTTTGAAGCTTTCTTT.

The sample holds many counts of this clonotype. This chain joins TRBV27 and TRBJ2-1; 9 bases line up with TRBD2. The CDR3 loop spans 15 amino acids. Germline CDR1 reads MNHEY; CDR2 reads SMNVEV (reference sequence). V shed 3 bases, J shed 8 bases, and the junction held 8 bases outside the gene matches. Here the CDR3 reads CASSLGAGGPYEQFF. The CDR3 DNA sequence: TGTGCCAGCAGTTTGGGGGCGGGAGGGCCTTATGAGCAGTTCTTC.

This clonotype was observed at least ten times. The rearrangement links TRBV27 to TRBJ2-1; 10 positions match TRBD2. Germline V gene data show CDR1 as MNHEY and CDR2 as SMNVEV (reference sequence). Trimming took 8 bases from V and 4 from J; bases not matched to a gene: 11. The length of the CDR3 is 16 residues. Here the CDR3 DNA reads TGTGCCAGCCGATCTAGCGGGGGTTTGGTGTACAATGAGCAGTTCTTC. It codes for CASRSSGGLVYNEQFF.

This clonotype has ten or more counts. The gene calls are TRBV29-1 and TRBJ1-2; D gene uncertain. CDR1 is SQVTM, CDR2 ANQGSEA, per germline. The CDR3 runs to 11 residues. The germline V and J ends were trimmed by 5 bases and 8 bases, with 12 bases remaining between them. The chain's CDR3 is CSVNTVGGYTF. The CDR3, as DNA: TGCAGCGTTAACACTGTAGGGGGCTACACCTTC. The whole variable domain, filled in from reference TRBV29-1 and TRBJ1-2, reads SAVISQKPSRDICQRGTSLTIQCQVDSQVTMMFWYRQQPGQSLTLIATANQGSEATYESGFVIDKFPISRPNLTFSTLTVSNMSPEDSSIYLCSVNTVGGYTFGSGTRLTVV.

This clonotype has a count of ten or more. CDR3 DNA sequence: TGTGCCAGCAGCTTAGCCCGGGGGGGGGCGGGCGAGCAGTACTTC. This gives the protein CASSLARGGAGEQYF. The V and J genes are TRBV7-2 and TRBJ2-7; 8 nucleotides line up with TRBD2. Germline V CDR1 and CDR2: SGHTA, FQGNSA. Trimming at V came to 0 bases and at J to 6 bases, leaving 7 bases not matched to a gene. The CDR3 has 15 amino acids. Variable domain in full (rest from reference TRBV7-2 and TRBJ2-7): GAGVSQSPSNKVTEKGKDVELRCDPISGHTALYWYRQSLGQGLEFLIYFQGNSAPDKSGLPSDRFSAERTGGSVSTLTIQRTQQEDSAVYLCASSLARGGAGEQYFGPGTRLTVT.

V usage is TRBV6-1 and J usage is TRBJ1-2; D is undetermined. The CDR3 has 14 amino acids. V dropped 8 bases and J dropped 4 bases, with 17 bases sitting between them. Germline CDR1 and CDR2: MNHNS and SASEGT. The CDR3 region is CASFHGERGYGYTF. CDR3 sequence (DNA): TGTGCCAGCTTCCACGGGGAACGCGGCTATGGCTACACCTTC.

V gene TRBV10-2 combines with J gene TRBJ2-3; D ambiguous. Germline V CDR1 and CDR2: WSHSY, SAAADI. V was clipped by 0 bases and J by 0 bases, with 13 bases between them. This CDR3 is 17 amino acids long. The CDR3 is CASSESIAPLSTDTQYF. The CDR3 DNA follows: TGCGCCAGCAGTGAGTCTATTGCACCTCTCAGCACAGATACGCAGTATTTT.

Only a few counts were recorded for this clonotype. The chain employs TRBV20-1 and TRBJ2-2, with TRBD2 as a possible D gene (5 bases). The CDR3 is 14 residues long. The V end lost 7 bases, the J end lost 5 bases, and 17 bases lay between the germline ends. Germline V gives CDR1 DFQATT, CDR2 SNEGSKA (reference sequence). The CDR3 reads CSVWAGGITGELFF. In nucleotides, the CDR3 is TGCAGTGTTTGGGCGGGTGGGATAACCGGGGAGCTGTTTTTT.

The J gene is TRBJ1-5, the V gene TRBV27; TRBD1 aligns across 7 bases. V gave up 5 bases and J gave up 7 bases; unmatched junction bases: 8. The CDR3 contains 14 residues. Germline CDR1 MNHEY, CDR2 SMNVEV (reference sequence). The CDR3 nucleotides are TGTGCCAGCAGTCCAGACAGGGATACGCAGCCCCAGCATTTT. Its translation is CASSPDRDTQPQHF.

The CDR3 DNA reads TGTGCCAGCAGTTATGGCGGCTCTGGGGCCAACGTCCTGACTTTC. This sequence encodes CASSYGGSGANVLTF. The chain is built from TRBV6-2 or TRBV6-3 and TRBJ2-6; unclear D gene. The germline V gene has CDR1 MNHEY and CDR2 SVGEGT. V shed 3 bases and J shed 0 bases, with 6 bases lying between them. The length of the CDR3 is 15 residues.

This clonotype was detected many times. The chain couples TRBV7-9 to TRBJ2-5; either TRBD1 or TRBD2 may fit D (7 bases each). The CDR3 is 15 amino acids. Germline assignment: CDR1 SEHNR and CDR2 FQNEAQ (reference sequence). V shed 5 bases and J shed 4 bases, with 17 bases lying between them. The CDR3 DNA reads TGTGCCAGCAGCAACCCCAGGGGGGGAGTAGAGACCCAGTACTTC. Encoded protein: CASSNPRGGVETQYF.

This clonotype was detected many times. This chain connects TRBV27 to TRBJ2-5, with 11 bases aligning to TRBD2. Trimming at V came to 6 bases and at J to 5 bases, leaving 5 bases not matched to a gene. Germline CDR1 is MNHEY and CDR2 is SMNVEV (reference sequence). The CDR3 consists of 14 residues. CDR3 nucleotide sequence: TGTGCCAGCAGACTAGCGGGAGTGGGTGAGACCCAGTACTTC. Translating it yields CASRLAGVGETQYF.